This T cell receptor beta chain emerged from a study of shared clonotypes between healthy human individuals. Assay used: immunoSEQ multiplex PCR; TCRdb lists only in-frame clones, some missing. The profile shows 2.5 million or so clones, approximately 90% of them singletons. CDR1 is MNHNY, CDR2 SVGAGI, per germline (reference sequence). With 0 bases clipped from V and 7 bases from J, the junction kept 8 bases outside the gene matches. This CDR3 region has 15 residues. Source material: naive CD4+ T cells sorted from blood. Subset reported: CD45RA+ positively selected. V and J are TRBV6-6 and TRBJ1-1; 7 nucleotides match TRBD1. This clonotype was sampled from a man between 18 and 35 years old in good health. Written as DNA, the CDR3 is TGTGCCAGCAGTTACTCGACAGGGTTGGGAAATGAAGCTTTCTTT. Protein sequence: CASSYSTGLGNEAFF.